The next 17 T cell receptor beta chains were all read from a single sample in a study of CD4 T cells in relation to SARS-CoV-2 and coronaviruses. The protocol was immunoSEQ multiplex PCR, while the TCRdb copy is restricted to in-frame clones and leaves out a portion. The sample shows 65,000 or so clones, around 86% of them seen only once. The unexposed donors gave CD4+ T cells in about 2011-2018, prior to COVID-19. The specimen sequenced was memory CD4+ T cells from PBMCs. Receptors were obtained from a human donor in good health.

The V and J genes are TRBV5-6 and TRBJ1-2; D might be TRBD1 (5 bases). Trimming stripped 0 bases from V and 3 bases from J, with 12 bases between. This CDR3 contains 15 residues. CDR1 and CDR2 (germline): SGHDT, YYEEEE. This chain's CDR3 is CASSLDRGADYGYTF. CDR3 bases: TGTGCCAGCAGCTTGGATAGAGGGGCTGACTATGGCTACACCTTC.

As DNA, the CDR3 is TGTGCCAGCTCTCGCCGCCATCCCGGGACAGTCATAGGGCTCTCTGGAAACACCATATATTTT. Translation: CASSRRHPGTVIGLSGNTIYF. This chain uses TRBV18 with TRBJ1-3, with 7 bases matching TRBD1. This CDR3 comprises 21 residues. CDR1 is KGHSH and CDR2 is LQKENI in the germline V gene. V lost 6 bases and J lost 0; bases outside the gene matches: 23.

This chain's CDR3 is CASSVGGREQYF. Here the CDR3 DNA reads TGTGCCAGCAGTGTAGGGGGCCGCGAGCAGTACTTC. V and J are TRBV28 and TRBJ2-7, with TRBD1 matching over 7 bases. The germline CDR1 and CDR2 sequences are MDHEN and SYDVKM. With 5 bases clipped from V and 6 bases from J, the junction kept 4 bases outside the gene matches. The CDR3 loop spans 12 amino acids.

The CDR3 is CASSPGLARINEQFF. CDR3 sequence (DNA): TGTGCCAGCAGCCCGGGACTAGCCAGGATCAATGAGCAGTTCTTC. V is TRBV6-2 or TRBV6-3 and J is TRBJ2-1; 9 bases match TRBD2. Trimming removed 6 bases from V and 6 bases from J; junction bases left unmatched: 9. The CDR3 runs to 15 residues. Per germline, CDR1 MNHEY and CDR2 SVGEGT.

CDR3 sequence: CASSQQRGGEKLFF. The CDR3 bases are TGTGCCAGCAGTCAACAACGCGGAGGTGAAAAACTGTTTTTT. This sequence joins TRBV3-1 (or the pseudogene TRBV3-2) and TRBJ1-4; D is undetermined. V shed 6 bases and J shed 7 bases, with 15 bases lying between them. This CDR3 has 14 residues. The germline CDR1 and CDR2 sequences are LGHDT and YNNKEL (reference sequence).

The chain couples TRBV5-1 to TRBJ1-1; D remains unclear. There are 15 residues in the CDR3. Germline V lookup: CDR1 SGHRS, CDR2 YFSETQ. The V end was cut by 1 base, the J end by 1 base, with 11 bases between. As DNA, the CDR3 is TGCGCCAGCAGCTTGTTTCCCAGGACGAACACTGAAGCTTTCTTT. This codes for CASSLFPRTNTEAFF. Drawing the rest from reference TRBV5-1 and TRBJ1-1, the complete variable domain is KAGVTQTPRYLIKTRGQQVTLSCSPISGHRSVSWYQQTPGQGLQFLFEYFSETQRNKGNFPGRFSGRQFSNSRSEMNVSTLELGDSALYLCASSLFPRTNTEAFFGQGTRLTVV.

The rearrangement uses TRBV25-1 and TRBJ1-4; TRBD1 is a possible D gene (5 bases). The CDR3 contains 14 residues. Trimming stripped 3 bases from V and 4 bases from J, with 9 bases between. Germline lookup yields CDR1 MGHDK and CDR2 SYGVNS. The CDR3 DNA sequence: TGTGCCAGCAGTGATAAGAGGGGTAATGAAAAACTGTTTTTT. It encodes CASSDKRGNEKLFF.

V is TRBV28 and J is TRBJ2-7; 9 bases line up with TRBD1. This CDR3 comprises 16 residues. Germline-derived CDR1 and CDR2 are MDHEN and SYDVKM. V gave up 3 bases and J gave up 3 bases; unmatched junction bases: 9. The CDR3 loop is CASSLSGTGSFYEQYF. The CDR3 DNA is TGTGCCAGCAGTTTGTCCGGGACAGGGTCCTTCTACGAGCAGTACTTC.

The V gene is TRBV15, the J gene TRBJ2-6; D gene ambiguous. CDR1 LNHNV and CDR2 YYDKDF come from the germline V gene (reference sequence). The V and J ends lost 8 bases and 0 bases respectively, with 8 bases between them. The CDR3 loop spans 14 amino acids. CDR3 residues: CATVGGSGANVLTF. In DNA, the CDR3 is TGTGCCACCGTAGGCGGCTCTGGGGCCAACGTCCTGACTTTC.

The chain links TRBV11-2 to TRBJ2-3; the D is unclear. Germline V gene sequence: CDR1 SGHAT, CDR2 FQNNGV. V lost 4 bases and J lost 4, with 6 bases in between. This CDR3 contains 12 residues. The CDR3 spells CASSSSPDTQYF. The CDR3 DNA follows: TGTGCCAGCAGCTCGTCCCCAGATACGCAGTATTTT.

The chain has TRBV2 and TRBJ2-5; 14 bases are shared with TRBD2. Germline CDR1 reads SNHLY; CDR2 reads FYNNEI. This CDR3 is 14 amino acids long. V was clipped by 6 bases and J by 11 bases; unmatched bases: 8. This CDR3 is CASRGLAGAIPQYF. The CDR3 DNA follows: TGTGCCAGCAGGGGACTAGCGGGGGCCATTCCTCAGTACTTC.

CDR3 region: CASSLLGGRNTEAFF. The DNA of the CDR3 is TGCGCCAGCAGCTTGCTTGGGGGTAGGAACACTGAAGCTTTCTTT. V is TRBV5-1 and J is TRBJ1-1, with a tentative D call TRBD1 (5 bases). The CDR3 extends over 15 amino acids. Germline V gives CDR1 SGHRS, CDR2 YFSETQ. Deletions cut 1 base from V and 1 base from J, with 11 bases between.

For the CDR3, the DNA is TGTGCCAGCAGCCATGGACAGTCCTATGGCTACACCTTC. It yields the protein CASSHGQSYGYTF. The J gene is TRBJ1-2, the V gene TRBV3-1 (or the pseudogene TRBV3-2); D possibly corresponds to TRBD1 (6 bases). The CDR3 is 13 amino acids. The germline V and J ends were trimmed by 3 bases and 4 bases, with 9 bases remaining between them. Germline V gene sequence: CDR1 LGHDT, CDR2 YNNKEL (reference sequence).

The rearrangement uses TRBV2 and TRBJ2-3; 14 bases align to TRBD2. The CDR3 has 14 amino acids. Germline CDR1 and CDR2: SNHLY and FYNNEI. Trimming took 6 bases from V and 7 from J; bases not matched to a gene: 3. This CDR3 is CASRRTSGRNTQYF. CDR3 DNA sequence: TGTGCCAGCAGGCGGACTAGCGGGAGGAATACGCAGTATTTT.

The V call is TRBV11-3, the J call TRBJ2-3; no firm D call. Germline assignment: CDR1 SGHNT and CDR2 YENEEA. V was pared by 1 base and J by 0 bases, with 5 bases between. This CDR3 spans 14 amino acids. CDR3 DNA sequence: TGTGCCAGCAGCTTAGGGGCTAGCACAGATACGCAGTATTTT. Protein: CASSLGASTDTQYF.

This sequence joins TRBV4-3 and TRBJ2-2, with TRBD1 matching 11 bases. Trimming cost V 5 bases and J 3 bases; bases outside gene matches: 2. CDR1 LGHNA and CDR2 YSLEER come from the germline V gene. CDR3 length equals 15 residues. The CDR3 protein is CASSRTGGHTGELFF. The CDR3 bases are TGCGCCAGCAGCAGGACAGGGGGCCACACCGGGGAGCTGTTTTTT.

In this sample, this clone turned up a few times. The chain combines TRBV6-5 with TRBJ2-7; maybe TRBD2 (6 bases). The CDR3 totals 15 residues. Per the germline V gene, CDR1 is MNHEY and CDR2 is SVGAGI. The V end was cut by 6 bases, the J end by 3 bases, with 18 bases between. In nucleotides, the CDR3 is TGTGCCAGCAGCCGTGACCCGGGGGTTAACTACGAGCAGTACTTC. It translates to CASSRDPGVNYEQYF.